The rows below give T cell receptor beta chains drawn from one sample of a study of cytomegalovirus exposure and HLA in healthy donors. Only in-frame clones appear in the TCRdb table, and some are missing; sequencing was by immunoSEQ multiplex PCR. Counted here are approximately 260,000 clones, 65% to 90% occurring once; the ten biggest clones make up about 1%. Sequenced material: PBMCs. Source of these receptors: a woman between 18 and 29 years old in good health and CMV-seronegative. The conserved cysteine and the conserved F or W are not part of the CDR3 here. The order of the fields is J gene, V gene, D gene, CDR3 protein. A D gene is named only where the DNA matches it firmly.

>TRBJ2-1|TRBV7-9|NA
ASSLGINNEQF
>TRBJ1-2|TRBV29-1|NA
SVTVNYGYT
>TRBJ1-1|TRBV7-2|NA
ASSLIRNTEAF
>TRBJ2-2|TRBV5-1|TRBD2
ASSPGGNTGELF
>TRBJ1-5|TRBV7-8|NA
ASSAGERGQPQH
>TRBJ2-7|TRBV14|NA
ASSQVPPGRVPYEQY
>TRBJ2-2|TRBV7-3|NA
ASSLETGTGELF
>TRBJ1-4|TRBV14|TRBD1
ASSQGTRGQDEKLF
>TRBJ2-3|TRBV7-9|TRBD1
ASSITGGRTDTQY
>TRBJ1-1|TRBV6-1|NA
ASRSRTENTEAF
>TRBJ1-5|TRBV27|TRBD1
ASSLSRQGEQPQH
>TRBJ2-3|TRBV10-2|NA
ASSDTAWDTRGY
>TRBJ1-1|TRBV7-2|NA
ASSGVYTEAF
>TRBJ1-5|TRBV7-2|TRBD1
ASSIGVGTGGDQPQH
>TRBJ1-1|TRBV19|TRBD1
ASSSTDRVMAF
>TRBJ1-2|TRBV27|NA
ASSLRRGGAYGYT
>TRBJ1-4|TRBV6-4|NA
ASRDSARPRGEKLF
>TRBJ1-2|TRBV6-1|NA
ARSGEGYGYT
>TRBJ2-7|TRBV5-1|NA
ASSSLYEQY
>TRBJ1-1|TRBV4-1|NA
ASSQGWTVNTEAF
>TRBJ2-1|TRBV18|NA
ASSPPIRGNYNEQF
>TRBJ1-5|TRBV18|TRBD1
ASSLAGTGGDQPQH
>TRBJ2-7|TRBV7-8|TRBD1
ASSLSWLQGGYEQY
>TRBJ1-2|TRBV5-4|NA
ASSFGQGIGYT
>TRBJ2-1|TRBV6-4|TRBD1
ASSTGTGGDDEQF
>TRBJ1-2|TRBV25-1|TRBD1
ASSRTGGDGYT
>TRBJ1-6|TRBV7-2|NA
ASSLAPGNNSPLH
>TRBJ1-1|TRBV27|TRBD1
ASSLLPQGALNTEAF
>TRBJ2-1|TRBV29-1|NA
SVGGLLFDEQF
>TRBJ2-3|TRBV5-6|TRBD1
ASSLTTGNTDTQY
>TRBJ2-5|TRBV5-6|TRBD1
ASSTAGTEETQY
>TRBJ1-2|TRBV9|NA
ASTFGVGEARYGYT
>TRBJ2-3|TRBV19|NA
ASSLSSRTRLAVPRLAQY
>TRBJ2-1|TRBV7-9|NA
ASSLVPNNEQF
>TRBJ1-2|TRBV13|NA
ASSLGTGVDGYT
>TRBJ2-3|TRBV10-2|TRBD2
ASTREGTDTQY
>TRBJ1-1|TRBV2|NA
ASRGEVKTEAF
>TRBJ1-2|TRBV6-5|NA
ASSYSRTPYYGYT
>TRBJ2-1|TRBV30|TRBD1
AWSPARGLGNEQF
>TRBJ2-2|TRBV11-2|NA
ASSLSSGRVITGELF
>TRBJ1-3|TRBV6-1|TRBD1
ASSSQGVPGNTIY
>TRBJ2-7|TRBV29-1|NA
SVEGPISGYEQY
>TRBJ2-5|TRBV9|TRBD2
ASSGEGFQETQY
>TRBJ2-7|TRBV4-3|NA
ASSQQTGSPYEQY
>TRBJ2-7|TRBV19|TRBD2
ASSMRLAGAYEQY
>TRBJ2-2|TRBV4-3|NA
ASSQATGNTGELF
>TRBJ2-7|TRBV19|TRBD2
ASTHSGRTGEQY
>TRBJ2-1|TRBV9|TRBD2
ASSVGGGRNEQF
>TRBJ1-1|TRBV30|TRBD1
AWRGQGETTEAF
>TRBJ1-2|TRBV11-3|TRBD1
ASSPRGRSDYGYT
>TRBJ2-7|TRBV5-4|TRBD1
ASSLATGVYEQY
>TRBJ2-7|TRBV4-2|NA
ASSQEVRLDYLSYEQY
>TRBJ1-5|TRBV5-5|NA
ASSLQGNQPQH
>TRBJ1-5|TRBV6-6|TRBD1
ASSSDRGSPNWPQH